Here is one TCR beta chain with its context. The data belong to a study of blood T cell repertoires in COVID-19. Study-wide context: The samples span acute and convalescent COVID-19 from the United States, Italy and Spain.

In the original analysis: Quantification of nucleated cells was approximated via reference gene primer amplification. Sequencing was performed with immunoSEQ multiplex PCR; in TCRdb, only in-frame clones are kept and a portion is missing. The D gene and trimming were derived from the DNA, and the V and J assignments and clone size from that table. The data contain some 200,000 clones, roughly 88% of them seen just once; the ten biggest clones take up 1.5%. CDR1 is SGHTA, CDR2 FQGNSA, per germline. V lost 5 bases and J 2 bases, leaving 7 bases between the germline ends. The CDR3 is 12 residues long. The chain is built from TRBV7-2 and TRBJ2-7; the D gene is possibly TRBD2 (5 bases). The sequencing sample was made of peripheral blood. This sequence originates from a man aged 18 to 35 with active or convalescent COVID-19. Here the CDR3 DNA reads TGTGCCAGCAGCCGAGGGACCTACGAGCAGTACTTC. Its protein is CASSRGTYEQYF. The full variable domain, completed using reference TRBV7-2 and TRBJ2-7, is GAGVSQSPSNKVTEKGKDVELRCDPISGHTALYWYRQSLGQGLEFLIYFQGNSAPDKSGLPSDRFSAERTGGSVSTLTIQRTQQEDSAVYLCASSRGTYEQYFGPGTRLTVT.